Listed below are T cell receptor beta chains from one sample, sequenced in a study of T cells after yellow fever vaccination. TCRdb called the 5' RACE reads again in MiXCR, with one record for every CDR3 protein. This sample has around 180,000 distinct CDR3 sequences, with 5.5% to 8% found just once. The specimen comprised CD4+ T cells sorted from PBMCs, sampled on the day of the first yellow fever vaccination. The source is a man younger than 30 who received the YFV17D yellow fever vaccine. Both conserved end residues are part of each CDR3. D genes are given only for firm matches. Size is stated for part of the rows, as once, few or many counts, or as a class when the clone is expanded.

size,D,V,J,CDR3,DNA
-,TRBD2,TRBV7-2,TRBJ2-1,CASSWTSGGVDEQFF,TGTGCCAGCAGCTGGACTAGCGGGGGTGTTGATGAGCAGTTCTTC
-,-,TRBV4-1,TRBJ1-5,CASSQGRAYSNQPQHF,TGCGCCAGCAGCCAAGGTCGAGCGTATAGCAATCAGCCCCAGCATTTT
many,-,TRBV6-2/TRBV6-3,TRBJ1-1,CASSYGRNTEAFF,TGTGCCAGCAGTTACGGCAGGAACACTGAAGCTTTCTTT
many,-,TRBV21-1,TRBJ2-3,CASSKDESSTDTQYF,TGTGCCAGCAGCAAAGATGAGAGCTCCACAGATACGCAGTATTTT
many,-,TRBV18,TRBJ2-5,CASSRGRGRKETQYF,TGTGCCAGCTCACGGGGGCGGGGCCGAAAAGAGACCCAGTACTTC
many,TRBD1,TRBV5-8,TRBJ1-4,CASSSDGTGGEKLFF,TGTGCCAGCAGCTCGGACGGGACAGGGGGTGAAAAACTGTTTTTT
few,-,TRBV7-2,TRBJ1-2,CASSHDPSGYGYTF,TGTGCCAGCAGCCATGACCCGTCGGGCTATGGCTACACCTTC
few,TRBD2,TRBV5-1,TRBJ2-5,CASSFGFTLAARNQETQYF,TGCGCCAGCAGCTTCGGGTTTACGCTAGCGGCCCGGAACCAAGAGACCCAGTACTTC
-,-,TRBV5-1,TRBJ2-1,CASSFGTGYNEQFF,TGCGCCAGCAGCTTTGGTACAGGCTACAATGAGCAGTTCTTC
many,-,TRBV6-5,TRBJ1-1,CASSRGADTEAFF,TGTGCCAGCAGCCGGGGAGCGGACACTGAAGCTTTCTTT
many,-,TRBV5-1,TRBJ2-5,CASKEVGTEQETQYF,TGCGCCAGCAAGGAGGTAGGGACTGAACAAGAGACCCAGTACTTC
many,-,TRBV10-2,TRBJ2-1,CASSESGTSSYNEQFF,TGCGCCAGCAGTGAGTCAGGAACTAGCTCCTACAATGAGCAGTTCTTC
few,-,TRBV20-1,TRBJ1-1,CSARGGETEAFF,TGCAGTGCTAGAGGGGGAGAAACTGAAGCTTTCTTT
-,-,TRBV4-1,TRBJ2-3,CASSKQITGLDTDTQYF,TGCGCCAGCAGTAAACAAATTACGGGACTTGACACAGATACGCAGTATTTT
-,-,TRBV18,TRBJ2-6,CASSPPGAGPGANVLTF,TGTGCCAGCTCACCACCAGGGGCTGGGCCTGGGGCCAACGTCCTGACTTTC
many,TRBD2,TRBV5-1,TRBJ2-1,CASSLRTSGVYNEQFF,TGCGCCAGCAGCTTGAGAACTAGCGGGGTCTACAATGAGCAGTTCTTC
-,TRBD1,TRBV7-9,TRBJ1-5,CASSLARQGANQPQHF,TGTGCCAGCAGCTTAGCCAGACAGGGGGCCAATCAGCCCCAGCATTTT
few,TRBD2,TRBV5-4,TRBJ2-5,CASARTSGGRETQYF,TGTGCCAGCGCTAGGACTAGCGGGGGGAGGGAGACCCAGTACTTC
many,TRBD2,TRBV7-2,TRBJ2-3,CASSLPTSGVDTQYF,TGTGCCAGCAGCCTACCAACTAGCGGGGTAGATACGCAGTATTTT
few,TRBD2,TRBV7-8,TRBJ2-1,CASKLAGGYRDEQFF,TGTGCCAGCAAACTAGCGGGGGGTTACAGGGATGAGCAGTTCTTC
many,-,TRBV7-2,TRBJ2-3,CASREGITQYF,TGTGCCAGCCGTGAGGGCATTACGCAGTATTTT
many,-,TRBV4-1,TRBJ1-5,CASSQDDQPQHF,TGCGCCAGCAGCCAAGATGATCAGCCCCAGCATTTT
few,-,TRBV7-2,TRBJ2-2,CASSLVSYTNTGELFF,TGTGCCAGCAGCTTAGTCAGTTACACGAACACCGGGGAGCTGTTTTTT
many,TRBD2,TRBV4-3,TRBJ2-2,CASSLKRDAKNTGELFF,TGCGCCAGCAGCCTAAAGCGGGACGCAAAGAACACCGGGGAGCTGTTTTTT
many,-,TRBV3-1,TRBJ2-5,CASSLGSPPLQETQYF,TGTGCCAGCAGCCTTGGGTCCCCGCCGCTCCAAGAGACCCAGTACTTC
few,TRBD1,TRBV29-1,TRBJ2-1,CSFVRDRGYNEQFF,TGCAGCTTTGTCCGGGACAGGGGTTACAATGAGCAGTTCTTC
few,TRBD1,TRBV10-3,TRBJ2-7,CATCEGQGLHEQYF,TGTGCCACCTGCGAGGGACAGGGTTTGCACGAGCAGTACTTC
-,-,TRBV7-8,TRBJ2-7,CASSLNFGGVYEQYF,TGTGCCAGCAGCTTAAATTTCGGCGGAGTCTACGAGCAGTACTTC